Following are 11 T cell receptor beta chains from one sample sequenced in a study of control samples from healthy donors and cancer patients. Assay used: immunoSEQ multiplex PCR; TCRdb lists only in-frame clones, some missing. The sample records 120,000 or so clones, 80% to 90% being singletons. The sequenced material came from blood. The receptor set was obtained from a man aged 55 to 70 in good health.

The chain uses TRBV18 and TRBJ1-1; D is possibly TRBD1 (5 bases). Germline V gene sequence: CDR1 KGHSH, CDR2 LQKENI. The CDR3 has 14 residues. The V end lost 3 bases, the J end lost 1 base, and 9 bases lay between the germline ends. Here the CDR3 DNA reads TGTGCCAGCTCACCCCGGGGGGGGAACACTGAAGCTTTCTTT. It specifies CASSPRGGNTEAFF.

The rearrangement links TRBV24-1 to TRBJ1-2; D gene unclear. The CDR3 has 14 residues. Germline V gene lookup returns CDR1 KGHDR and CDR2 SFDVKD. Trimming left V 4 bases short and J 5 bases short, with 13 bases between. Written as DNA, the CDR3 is TGTGCCACCAGTGACTCCCCACTTAAATATGGCTACACCTTC. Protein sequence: CATSDSPLKYGYTF.

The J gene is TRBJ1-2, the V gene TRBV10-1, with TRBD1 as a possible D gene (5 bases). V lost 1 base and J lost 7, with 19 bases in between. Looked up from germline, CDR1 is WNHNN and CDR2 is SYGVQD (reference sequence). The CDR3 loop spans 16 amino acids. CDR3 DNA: TGCGCCAGCAGTGAGTATGATGGGGGGGTCCCAGCTGGCTACACCTTC. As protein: CASSEYDGGVPAGYTF.

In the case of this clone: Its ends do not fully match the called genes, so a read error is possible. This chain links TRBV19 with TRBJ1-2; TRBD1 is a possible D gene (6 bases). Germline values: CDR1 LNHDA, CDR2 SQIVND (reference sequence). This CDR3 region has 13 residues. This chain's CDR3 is CASSKGLGAGDFF. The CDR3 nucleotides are TGTGCCAGTAGTAAGGGATTGGGGGCCGGCGACTTCTTC.

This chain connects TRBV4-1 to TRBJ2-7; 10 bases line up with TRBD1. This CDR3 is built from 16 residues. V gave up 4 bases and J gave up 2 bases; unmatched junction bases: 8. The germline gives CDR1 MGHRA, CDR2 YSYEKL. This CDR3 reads CASSRGGGQGAYEQYF. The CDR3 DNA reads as TGCGCCAGCAGCCGAGGCGGTGGACAGGGGGCCTACGAGCAGTACTTC.

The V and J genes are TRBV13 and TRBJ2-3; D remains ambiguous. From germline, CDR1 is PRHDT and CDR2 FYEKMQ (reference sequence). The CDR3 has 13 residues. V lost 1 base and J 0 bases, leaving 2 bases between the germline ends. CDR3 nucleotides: TGTGCCAGCAGCTTAGTCAGCACAGATACGCAGTATTTT. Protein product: CASSLVSTDTQYF.

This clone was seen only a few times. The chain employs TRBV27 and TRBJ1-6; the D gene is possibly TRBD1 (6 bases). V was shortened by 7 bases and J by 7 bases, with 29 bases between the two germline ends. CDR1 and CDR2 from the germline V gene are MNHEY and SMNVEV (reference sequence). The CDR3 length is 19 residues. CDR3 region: CASTPMTPYRTGNNSPLHF. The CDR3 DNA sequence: TGTGCCAGCACCCCAATGACTCCTTATCGTACAGGGAACAATTCACCCCTCCACTTT.

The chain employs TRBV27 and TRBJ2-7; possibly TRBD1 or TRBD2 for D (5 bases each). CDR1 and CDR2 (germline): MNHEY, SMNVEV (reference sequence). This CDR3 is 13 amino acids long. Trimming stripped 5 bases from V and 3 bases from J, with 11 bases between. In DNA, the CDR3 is TGTGCCAGCAGTATCGGTGGGGGCTACGAGCAGTACTTC. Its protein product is CASSIGGGYEQYF.

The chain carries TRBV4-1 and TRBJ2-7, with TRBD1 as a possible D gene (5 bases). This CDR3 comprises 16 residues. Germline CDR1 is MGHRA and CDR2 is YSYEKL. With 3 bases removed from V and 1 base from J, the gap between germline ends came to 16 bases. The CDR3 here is CASSQDQSAGSYEQYF. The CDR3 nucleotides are TGCGCCAGCAGCCAGGACCAGTCAGCAGGGTCCTACGAGCAGTACTTC.

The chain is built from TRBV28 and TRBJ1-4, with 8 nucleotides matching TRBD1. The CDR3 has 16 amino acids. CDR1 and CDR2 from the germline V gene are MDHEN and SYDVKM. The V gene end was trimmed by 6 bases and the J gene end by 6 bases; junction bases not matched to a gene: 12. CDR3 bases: TGTGCCAGCAGCTCCTACGCGACAGGGGAGGATGAAAAACTGTTTTTT. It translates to CASSSYATGEDEKLFF.

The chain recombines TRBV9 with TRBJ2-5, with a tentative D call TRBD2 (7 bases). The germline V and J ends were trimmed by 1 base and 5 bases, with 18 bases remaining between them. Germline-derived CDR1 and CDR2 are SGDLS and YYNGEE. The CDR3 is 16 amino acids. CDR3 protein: CASSVRGGPLGETQYF. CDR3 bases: TGTGCCAGCAGCGTAAGGGGGGGACCCCTCGGGGAGACCCAGTACTTC.